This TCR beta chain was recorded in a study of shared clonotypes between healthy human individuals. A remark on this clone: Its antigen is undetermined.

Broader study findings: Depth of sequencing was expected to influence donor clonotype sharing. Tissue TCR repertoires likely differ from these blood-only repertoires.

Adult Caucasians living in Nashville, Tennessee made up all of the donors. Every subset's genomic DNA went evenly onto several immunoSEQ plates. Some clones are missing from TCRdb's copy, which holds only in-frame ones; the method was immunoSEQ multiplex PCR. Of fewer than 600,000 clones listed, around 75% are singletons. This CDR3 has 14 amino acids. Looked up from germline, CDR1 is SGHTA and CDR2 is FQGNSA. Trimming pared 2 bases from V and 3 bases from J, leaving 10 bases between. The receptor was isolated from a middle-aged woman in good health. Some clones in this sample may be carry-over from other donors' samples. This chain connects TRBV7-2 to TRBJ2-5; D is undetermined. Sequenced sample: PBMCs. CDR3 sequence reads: CASSLPATKETQYF. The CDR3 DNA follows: TGTGCCAGCAGCTTACCCGCGACCAAAGAGACCCAGTACTTC.